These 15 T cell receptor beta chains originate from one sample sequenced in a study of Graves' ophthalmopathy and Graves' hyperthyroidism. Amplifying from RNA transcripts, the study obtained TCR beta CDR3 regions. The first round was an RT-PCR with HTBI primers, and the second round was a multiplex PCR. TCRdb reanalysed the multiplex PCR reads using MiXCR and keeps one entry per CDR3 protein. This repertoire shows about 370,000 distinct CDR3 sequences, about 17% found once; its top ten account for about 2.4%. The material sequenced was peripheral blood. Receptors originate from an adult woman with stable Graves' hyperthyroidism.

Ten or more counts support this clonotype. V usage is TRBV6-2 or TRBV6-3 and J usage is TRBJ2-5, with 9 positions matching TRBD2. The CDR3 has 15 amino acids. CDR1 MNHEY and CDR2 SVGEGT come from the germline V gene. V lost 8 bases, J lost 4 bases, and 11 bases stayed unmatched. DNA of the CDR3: TGTGCCAGCTTCAACGGCGGGAGGGCAGGAGAGACCCAGTACTTC. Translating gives CASFNGGRAGETQYF.

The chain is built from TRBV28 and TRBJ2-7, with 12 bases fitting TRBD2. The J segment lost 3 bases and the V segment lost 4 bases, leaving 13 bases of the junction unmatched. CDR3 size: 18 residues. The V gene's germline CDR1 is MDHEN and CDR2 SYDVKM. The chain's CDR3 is CASSSSTSGSPTYYEQYF. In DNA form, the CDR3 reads TGTGCCAGCAGTTCGTCGACTAGCGGGAGCCCCACGTACTACGAGCAGTACTTC.

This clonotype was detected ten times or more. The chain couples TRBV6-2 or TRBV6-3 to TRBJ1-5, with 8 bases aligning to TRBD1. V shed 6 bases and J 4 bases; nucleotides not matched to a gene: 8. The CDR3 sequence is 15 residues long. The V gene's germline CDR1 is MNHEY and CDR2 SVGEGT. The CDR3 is CASRYDRGLNQPQHF. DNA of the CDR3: TGTGCCAGCAGATACGACAGGGGTCTTAATCAGCCCCAGCATTTT.

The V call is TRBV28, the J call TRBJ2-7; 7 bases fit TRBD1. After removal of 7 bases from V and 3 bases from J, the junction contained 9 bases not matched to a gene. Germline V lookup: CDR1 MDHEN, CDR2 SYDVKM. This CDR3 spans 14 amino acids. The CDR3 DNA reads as TGTGCCAGCATTAGACAGGGCCCTTTCTACGAGCAGTACTTC. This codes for CASIRQGPFYEQYF.

CDR3 residues: CASSARGGAGYTF. CDR3 in DNA: TGTGCCAGCAGTGCTCGCGGGGGGGCTGGCTACACCTTC. The chain links TRBV12-3 or TRBV12-4 to TRBJ1-2, with D possibly matching TRBD1 (6 bases). CDR3 size: 13 residues. Trimming removed 5 bases from V and 7 bases from J, with 14 bases in between.

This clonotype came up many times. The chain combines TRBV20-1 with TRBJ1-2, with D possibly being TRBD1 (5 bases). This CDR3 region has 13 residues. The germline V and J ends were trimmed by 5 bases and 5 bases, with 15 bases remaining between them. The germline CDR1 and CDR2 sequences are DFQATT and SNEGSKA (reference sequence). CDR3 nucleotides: TGCAGTGCTCCTCAGGTTCGGGGGTATGGCTACACCTTC. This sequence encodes CSAPQVRGYGYTF.

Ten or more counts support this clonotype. In DNA, the CDR3 is TGTGCCATCAGTGAAGGGACTAGCGGGAGTATGGGGCAAGAGACCCAGTACTTC. Translating it yields CAISEGTSGSMGQETQYF. The rearrangement uses TRBV10-3 and TRBJ2-5; 14 bases are shared with TRBD2. The CDR3 loop spans 18 amino acids. V was pared by 3 bases and J by 2 bases, with 8 bases of the junction left unmatched. Germline-derived CDR1 and CDR2 are ENHRY and SYGVKD.

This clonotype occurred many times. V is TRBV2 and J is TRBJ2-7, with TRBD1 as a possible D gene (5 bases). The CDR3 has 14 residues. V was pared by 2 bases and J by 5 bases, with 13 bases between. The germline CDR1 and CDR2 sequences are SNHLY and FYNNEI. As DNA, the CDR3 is TGTGCCAGCAGTGAACGCAGGGTTGAAGACGAGCAGTACTTC. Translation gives CASSERRVEDEQYF.

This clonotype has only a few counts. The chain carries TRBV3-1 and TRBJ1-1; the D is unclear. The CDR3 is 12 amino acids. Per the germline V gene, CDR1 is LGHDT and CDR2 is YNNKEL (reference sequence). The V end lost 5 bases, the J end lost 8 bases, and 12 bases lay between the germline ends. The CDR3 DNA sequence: TGTGCCAGCAGCAAAGGCCCAGCCGAAGCTTTCTTT. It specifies CASSKGPAEAFF.

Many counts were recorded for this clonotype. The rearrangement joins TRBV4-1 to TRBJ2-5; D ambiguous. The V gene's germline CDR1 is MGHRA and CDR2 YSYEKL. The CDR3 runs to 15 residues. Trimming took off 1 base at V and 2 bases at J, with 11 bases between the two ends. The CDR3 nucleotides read TGCGCCAGCAGCCAAGGACCGAGAATACAAGAGACCCAGTACTTC. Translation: CASSQGPRIQETQYF.

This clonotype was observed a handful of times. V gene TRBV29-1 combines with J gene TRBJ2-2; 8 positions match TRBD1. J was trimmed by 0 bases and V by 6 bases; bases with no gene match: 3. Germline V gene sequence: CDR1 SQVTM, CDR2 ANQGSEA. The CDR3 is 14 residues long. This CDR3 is CSVGTGSNTGELFF. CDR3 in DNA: TGCAGCGTGGGGACAGGATCGAACACCGGGGAGCTGTTTTTT.

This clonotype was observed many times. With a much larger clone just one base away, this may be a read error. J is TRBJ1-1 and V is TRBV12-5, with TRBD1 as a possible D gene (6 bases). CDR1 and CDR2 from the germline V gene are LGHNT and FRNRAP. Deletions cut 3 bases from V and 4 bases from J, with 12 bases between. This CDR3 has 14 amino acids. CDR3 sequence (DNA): TGTGCTAGTGGTTTAAGGGGGAGGGGCACTGAAGCTTTCTTT. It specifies CASGLRGRGTEAFF.

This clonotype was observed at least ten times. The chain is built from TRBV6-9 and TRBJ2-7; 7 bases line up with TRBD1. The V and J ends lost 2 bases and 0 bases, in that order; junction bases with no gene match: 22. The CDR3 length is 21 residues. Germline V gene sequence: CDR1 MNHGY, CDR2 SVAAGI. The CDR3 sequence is CASSYHPYHNNGTVSSYEQYF. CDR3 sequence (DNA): TGTGCCAGCAGTTATCATCCGTACCACAATAACGGGACAGTCAGCTCCTACGAGCAGTACTTC.

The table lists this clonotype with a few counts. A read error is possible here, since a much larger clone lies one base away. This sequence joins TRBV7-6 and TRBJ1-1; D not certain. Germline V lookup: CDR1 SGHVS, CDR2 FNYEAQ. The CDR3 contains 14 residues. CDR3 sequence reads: CAKRIQATNTGAFF. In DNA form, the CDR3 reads TGTGCTAAGAGAATTCAGGCGACGAACACTGGAGCTTTCTTT. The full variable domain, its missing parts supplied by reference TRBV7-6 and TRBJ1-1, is GAGVSQSPRYKVTKRGQDVALRCDPISGHVSLYWYRQALGQGPEFLTYFNYEAQQDKSGLPNDRFSAERPEGSISTLTIQRTEQRDSAMYRCAKRIQATNTGAFFGQGTRLTVV.

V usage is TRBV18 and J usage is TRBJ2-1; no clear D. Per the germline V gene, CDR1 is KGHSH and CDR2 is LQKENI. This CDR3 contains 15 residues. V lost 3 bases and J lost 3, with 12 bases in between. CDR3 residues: CASSPLGESYNEQFF. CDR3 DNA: TGTGCCAGCTCACCGCTGGGCGAGAGCTACAATGAGCAGTTCTTC.